This T cell receptor beta chain was retrieved from a study of T-cell reconstitution after alpha-beta-depleted transplantation in children. Study outcomes and limitations: It was reported that alpha-beta T cells came from several hundred expanded graft clones (about two months after transplant). Most T-cell counts and diversity one year after the transplant came from T cells that were newly produced. Surviving thymic progenitors and recipient T cells were the source of high TCRbeta diversity at day 60 in some patients.

Library preparation (for TCRbeta) was performed with unique molecular identifiers. TCRdb itself ran the PCR reads through MiXCR, one entry per CDR3 protein. The sample contains about 580,000 distinct CDR3 sequences, under 30% of which appear only once. Trimming removed 4 bases from V and 6 bases from J, with 22 bases in between. Germline CDR1 is SGHRS and CDR2 is YFSETQ. This CDR3 spans 17 amino acids. The table lists this clonotype with a count of one. No antigen is known for it. The chain joins TRBV5-1 to TRBJ2-2; D may be TRBD1 (5 bases). The sample was PBMCs, mostly from graft donor cells, taken 360 days after TCRalphabeta/CD19-depleted stem cell transplant. The source is a boy younger than two who had a stem cell transplant for acute myeloid leukemia, so the T cells may come from the graft donor. The CDR3: CASSPSLRRGRAGELFF. The CDR3 DNA reads as TGCGCCAGCAGCCCCTCTCTCCGTAGGGGTCGGGCCGGGGAGCTGTTTTTT.